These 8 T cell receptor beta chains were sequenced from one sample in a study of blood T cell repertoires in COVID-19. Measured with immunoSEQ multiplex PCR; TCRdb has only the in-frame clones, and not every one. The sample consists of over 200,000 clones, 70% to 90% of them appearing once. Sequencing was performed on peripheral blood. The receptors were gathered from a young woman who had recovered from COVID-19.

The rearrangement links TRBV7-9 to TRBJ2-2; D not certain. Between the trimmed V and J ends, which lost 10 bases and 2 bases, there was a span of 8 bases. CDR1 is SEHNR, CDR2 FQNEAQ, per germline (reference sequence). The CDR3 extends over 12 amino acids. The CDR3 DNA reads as TGTGCCACCTCTAGAAACACCGGGGAGCTGTTTTTT. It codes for CATSRNTGELFF.

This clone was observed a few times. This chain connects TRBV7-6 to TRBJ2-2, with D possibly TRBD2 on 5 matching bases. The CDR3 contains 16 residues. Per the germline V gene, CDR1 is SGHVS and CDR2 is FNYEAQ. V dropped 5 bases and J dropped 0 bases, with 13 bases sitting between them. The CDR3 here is CASSPAGTPNTGELFF. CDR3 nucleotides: TGTGCCAGCAGCCCGGCGGGCACGCCGAACACCGGGGAGCTGTTTTTT. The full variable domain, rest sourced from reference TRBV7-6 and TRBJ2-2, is GAGVSQSPRYKVTKRGQDVALRCDPISGHVSLYWYRQALGQGPEFLTYFNYEAQQDKSGLPNDRFSAERPEGSISTLTIQRTEQRDSAMYRCASSPAGTPNTGELFFGEGSRLTVL.

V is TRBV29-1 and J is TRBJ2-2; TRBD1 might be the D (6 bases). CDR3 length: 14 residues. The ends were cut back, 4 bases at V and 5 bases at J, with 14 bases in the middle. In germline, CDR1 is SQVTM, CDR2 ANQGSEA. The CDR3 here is CSVGGWGQTGELFF. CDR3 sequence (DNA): TGCAGCGTTGGTGGGTGGGGGCAAACCGGGGAGCTGTTTTTT.

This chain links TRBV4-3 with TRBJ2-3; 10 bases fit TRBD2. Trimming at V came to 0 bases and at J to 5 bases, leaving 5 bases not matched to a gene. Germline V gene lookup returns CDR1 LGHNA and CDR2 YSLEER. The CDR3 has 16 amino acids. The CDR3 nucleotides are TGCGCCAGCAGCCAAGAGCTAGCGGGAGTCGGAGATACGCAGTATTTT. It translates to CASSQELAGVGDTQYF.

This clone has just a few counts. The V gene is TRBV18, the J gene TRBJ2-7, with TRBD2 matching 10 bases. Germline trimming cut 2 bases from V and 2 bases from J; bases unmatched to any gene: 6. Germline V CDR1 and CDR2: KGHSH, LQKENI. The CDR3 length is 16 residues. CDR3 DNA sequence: TGTGCCAGCTCACCATTTTCTAGCGGGGGAGCCTACGAGCAGTACTTC. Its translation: CASSPFSSGGAYEQYF. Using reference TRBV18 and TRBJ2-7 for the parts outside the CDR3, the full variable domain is NAGVMQNPRHLVRRRGQEARLRCSPMKGHSHVYWYRQLPEEGLKFMVYLQKENIIDESGMPKERFSAEFPKEGPSILRIQQVVRGDSAAYFCASSPFSSGGAYEQYFGPGTRLTVT.

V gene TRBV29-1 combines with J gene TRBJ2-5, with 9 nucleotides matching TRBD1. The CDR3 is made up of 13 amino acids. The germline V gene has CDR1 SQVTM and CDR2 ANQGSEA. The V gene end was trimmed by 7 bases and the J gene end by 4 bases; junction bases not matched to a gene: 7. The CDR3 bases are TGCAGCGCCGACAGGGGGACGGGAGAGACCCAGTACTTC. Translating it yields CSADRGTGETQYF.

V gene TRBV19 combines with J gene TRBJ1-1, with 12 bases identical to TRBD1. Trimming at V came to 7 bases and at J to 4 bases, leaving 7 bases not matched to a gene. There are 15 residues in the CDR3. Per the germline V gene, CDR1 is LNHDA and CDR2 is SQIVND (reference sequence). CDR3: CASTKGQGAATEAFF. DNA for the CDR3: TGTGCCAGTACTAAGGGACAGGGGGCGGCCACTGAAGCTTTCTTT.

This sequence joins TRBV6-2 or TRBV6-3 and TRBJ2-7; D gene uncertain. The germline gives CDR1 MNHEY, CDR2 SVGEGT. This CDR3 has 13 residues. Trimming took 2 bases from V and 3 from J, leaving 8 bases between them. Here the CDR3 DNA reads TGTGCCAGCAGTTACACGGGTCGCTACGAGCAGTACTTC. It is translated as CASSYTGRYEQYF.